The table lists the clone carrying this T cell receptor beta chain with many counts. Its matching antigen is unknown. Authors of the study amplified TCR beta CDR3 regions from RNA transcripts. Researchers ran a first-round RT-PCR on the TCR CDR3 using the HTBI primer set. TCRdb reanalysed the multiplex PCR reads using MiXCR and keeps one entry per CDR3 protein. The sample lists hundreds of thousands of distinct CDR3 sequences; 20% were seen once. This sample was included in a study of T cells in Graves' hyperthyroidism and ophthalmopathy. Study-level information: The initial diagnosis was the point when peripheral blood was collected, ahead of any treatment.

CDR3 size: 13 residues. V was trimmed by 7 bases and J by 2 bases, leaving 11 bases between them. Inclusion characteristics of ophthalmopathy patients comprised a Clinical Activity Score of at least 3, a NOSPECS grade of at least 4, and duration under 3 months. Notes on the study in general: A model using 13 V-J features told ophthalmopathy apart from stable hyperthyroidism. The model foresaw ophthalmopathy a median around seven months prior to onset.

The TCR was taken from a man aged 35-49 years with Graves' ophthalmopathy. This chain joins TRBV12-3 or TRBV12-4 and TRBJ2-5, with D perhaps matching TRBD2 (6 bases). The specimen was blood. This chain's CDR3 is CASTGGLQETQYF. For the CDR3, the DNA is TGTGCCAGCACCGGGGGACTTCAAGAGACCCAGTACTTC.